The clone carrying this T cell receptor (beta chain) has a count of ten or more. Its antigen is not identified. Trimming shortened V by 6 bases and J by 5 bases, and 10 bases separated the two germline ends. Germline V lookup: CDR1 MNHEY, CDR2 SVGEGT. This CDR3 contains 12 residues. This sample is drawn from a study of neurological immune-mediated disorders. Overall study findings and caveats: Private repertoires in all groups were suggested by the absence of shared CDR3 amino acid sequences among expanded clones across subjects.

The authors produced cDNA by 5'RACE using 10-nucleotide random UMIs. A single record per CDR3 protein comes from TCRdb applying MiXCR to the 5' RACE reads. This sample carries under 90,000 distinct CDR3 sequences, around 3.5% of them seen once, and the ten largest clones take about 3%. The TCR comes from a woman between 50 and 59 years old with multiple sclerosis. The rearrangement links TRBV6-2 or TRBV6-3 to TRBJ1-1, with D perhaps matching TRBD1 (5 bases). Input material: PBMCs. In DNA, the CDR3 is TGTGCCAGCAGACCCCAGGGTACTGAAGCTTTCTTT. Translated, it gives CASRPQGTEAFF.